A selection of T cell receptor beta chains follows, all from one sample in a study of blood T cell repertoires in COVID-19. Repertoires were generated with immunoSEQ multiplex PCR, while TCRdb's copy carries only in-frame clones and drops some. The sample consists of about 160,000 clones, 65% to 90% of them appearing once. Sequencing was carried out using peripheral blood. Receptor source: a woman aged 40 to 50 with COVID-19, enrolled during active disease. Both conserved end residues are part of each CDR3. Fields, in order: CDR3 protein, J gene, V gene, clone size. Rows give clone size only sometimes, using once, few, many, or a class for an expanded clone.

CASSRLETYNEQFF TRBJ2-1 TRBV11-2 -
CASSPSGRANTGELFF TRBJ2-2 TRBV5-6 -
CASSSQGAHTF TRBJ1-2 TRBV2 few
CASRTGGSGRSTGELFF TRBJ2-2 TRBV19 -
CASSQETFPLAYNEQFF TRBJ2-1 TRBV14 -
CASKMWLAGYYEQYF TRBJ2-7 TRBV4-1 -
CASSEPGGLVEQFF TRBJ2-1 TRBV10-2 -
CASSLARQGSSGTQYF TRBJ2-5 TRBV7-2 -
CASSPAIDTQYF TRBJ2-3 TRBV18 -
CASSLTREQYF TRBJ2-3 TRBV28 -
CASSGRTGNTEAFF TRBJ1-1 TRBV5-1 -
CASSFFAGGGYTF TRBJ1-2 TRBV7-3 -
CASSPPGQGVNQPQHF TRBJ1-5 TRBV28 -
CASRGLGANTGELFF TRBJ2-2 TRBV25-1 -
CASSQHPPEDREEEKLFF TRBJ1-4 TRBV4-1 -
CASKARGLDTQYF TRBJ2-3 TRBV19 -
CASSYDRGHGGNQPQHF TRBJ1-5 TRBV28 -
CASSQTGGNQPQHF TRBJ1-5 TRBV6-5 -
CASSRDRDGDGYTF TRBJ1-2 TRBV19 -
CASRLTGTSPETQYF TRBJ2-5 TRBV19 once
CASSFGQIYNEQFF TRBJ2-1 TRBV27 -
CASSTPLAGAAEQFF TRBJ2-1 TRBV5-4 -
CASSQVHKLGGDRGHFGANVLTF TRBJ2-6 TRBV14 -
CASSGTDRVNGNTIYF TRBJ1-3 TRBV6-1 few
CASSWSGSSYNEQFF TRBJ2-1 TRBV5-8 -
CASSPRPPRGGQPQHF TRBJ1-5 TRBV18 -
CASSSNGGLAGRSSYNEQFF TRBJ2-1 TRBV28 once
CASSSSGTYEQYF TRBJ2-7 TRBV28 -
CAWVPGNEAFF TRBJ1-1 TRBV30 -
CSDGTGGNTEAFF TRBJ1-1 TRBV29-1 few
CASTGGGYEQYF TRBJ2-7 TRBV30 -
CATSQGGQGEPKETQYF TRBJ2-5 TRBV15 -
CASVAGGAGYTF TRBJ1-2 TRBV6-5 -
CASSQFTGPGADTQYF TRBJ2-3 TRBV4-1 -
CASSFGRTSGDEQYF TRBJ2-7 TRBV5-1 -
CASSFLSGTDTQYF TRBJ2-3 TRBV28 -
CASSDGLENTGELFF TRBJ2-2 TRBV6-4 -
CASSLSRGPVNEKLFF TRBJ1-4 TRBV28 -
CASSQVTGLNEKLFF TRBJ1-4 TRBV3-1/TRBV3-2 -
CASSLSGDPYNEQFF TRBJ2-1 TRBV7-9 -
CASSLSAGISYEQYF TRBJ2-7 TRBV11-2 -
CASSTASGANVLTF TRBJ2-6 TRBV25-1 -
CASSSRTDNEQFF TRBJ2-1 TRBV5-1 -
CASSRSRDNNEQFF TRBJ2-1 TRBV11-2 -
CATEGSTDTQYF TRBJ2-3 TRBV10-3 -
CASTRGTGENQPQHF TRBJ1-5 TRBV2 -
CASSRGGDDTQYF TRBJ2-3 TRBV7-8 -
CASSRGQGQGQPQHF TRBJ1-5 TRBV7-2 -
CASSDQSGDTGELFF TRBJ2-2 TRBV6-4 few
CAISGSHSNQPQHF TRBJ1-5 TRBV10-3 -
CASSFWGPSYNEQFF TRBJ2-1 TRBV5-6 -
CASSLGGLAGEETQYF TRBJ2-5 TRBV5-4 -
CAHGVWERGNEQFF TRBJ2-1 TRBV30 -